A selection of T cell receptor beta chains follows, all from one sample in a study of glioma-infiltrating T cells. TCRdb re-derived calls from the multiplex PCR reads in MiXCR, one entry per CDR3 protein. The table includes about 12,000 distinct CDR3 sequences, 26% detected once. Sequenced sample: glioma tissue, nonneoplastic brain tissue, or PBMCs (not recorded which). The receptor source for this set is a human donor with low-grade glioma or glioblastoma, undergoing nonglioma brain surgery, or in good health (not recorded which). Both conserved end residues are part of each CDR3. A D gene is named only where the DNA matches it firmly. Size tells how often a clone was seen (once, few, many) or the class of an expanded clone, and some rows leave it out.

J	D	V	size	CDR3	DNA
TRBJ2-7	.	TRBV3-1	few	CASSSTNWEQYF	TGTGCCAGCAGCTCGACGAACTGGGAGCAGTACTTC
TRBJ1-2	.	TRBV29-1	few	CSVGETDYGYTF	TGCAGCGTTGGTGAGACAGACTATGGCTACACCTTC
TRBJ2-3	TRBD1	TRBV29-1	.	CSVHVQGSLDTQYF	TGCAGCGTTCATGTACAGGGGTCCCTAGATACGCAGTATTTT
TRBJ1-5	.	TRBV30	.	CAWSVRPNQPQHF	TGTGCCTGGAGTGTGAGGCCTAATCAGCCCCAGCATTTT
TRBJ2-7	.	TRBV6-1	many	CASSRQQDSSYEQYF	TGTGCCAGCAGCCGCCAGCAGGATTCCTCCTACGAGCAGTACTTC
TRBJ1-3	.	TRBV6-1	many	CASISGGNTIYF	TGTGCCAGCATCTCAGGTGGAAACACCATATATTTT
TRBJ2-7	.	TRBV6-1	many	CASSTEILADEQYF	TGTGCCAGCAGTACAGAAATTTTAGCCGACGAGCAGTACTTC
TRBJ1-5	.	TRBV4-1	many	CASSPGHPQGSNQPQHF	TGCGCCAGCAGCCCAGGACACCCCCAAGGAAGCAATCAGCCCCAGCATTTT
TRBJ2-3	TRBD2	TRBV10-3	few	CAISETGGLAGGHTQYF	TGTGCCATCAGTGAAACCGGTGGACTAGCGGGAGGACATACGCAGTATTTT
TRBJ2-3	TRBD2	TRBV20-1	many	CSASDLAGGSHENTQYF	TGCAGTGCTAGCGACCTAGCGGGGGGTAGTCATGAAAATACGCAGTATTTT
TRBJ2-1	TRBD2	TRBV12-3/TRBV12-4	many	CASSPQPTSGSDNEQFF	TGTGCCAGCAGTCCCCAGCCGACTAGCGGGAGTGATAATGAGCAGTTCTTC
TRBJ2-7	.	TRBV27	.	CASSLAGGPYEQYF	TGTGCCAGCAGTTTAGCAGGGGGGCCTTACGAGCAGTACTTC
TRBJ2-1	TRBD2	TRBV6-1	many	CASSESSGLVGSYNEQFF	TGTGCCAGCAGTGAATCTAGCGGGTTAGTAGGCTCCTACAATGAGCAGTTCTTC
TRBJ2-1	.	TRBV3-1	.	CASSQDPAETNEQFF	TGTGCCAGCAGCCAAGACCCTGCGGAGACGAATGAGCAGTTCTTC
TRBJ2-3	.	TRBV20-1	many	CSAQTGQLPQYF	TGCAGTGCTCAAACCGGACAGCTTCCGCAGTATTTT
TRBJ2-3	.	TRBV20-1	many	CSARVKGGTDTQYF	TGCAGTGCTAGAGTAAAGGGAGGTACAGATACGCAGTATTTT
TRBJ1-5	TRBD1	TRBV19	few	CASRVGQRRGLTQPQHF	TGTGCCAGTAGGGTGGGACAGCGAAGGGGGCTCACTCAGCCCCAGCATTTT
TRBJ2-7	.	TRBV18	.	CASSPPELSYEQYF	TGTGCCAGCTCACCACCGGAGCTCTCCTACGAGCAGTACTTC
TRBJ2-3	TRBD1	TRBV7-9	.	CASSFPESGGQGFGDTHYF	TGTGCCAGCAGCTTCCCGGAATCAGGGGGACAGGGGTTCGGAGATACGCACTATTTT
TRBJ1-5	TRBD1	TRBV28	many	CASSSLMQGVGNQPQHF	TGTGCCAGCAGTTCACTGATGCAGGGGGTCGGCAATCAGCCCCAGCATTTT
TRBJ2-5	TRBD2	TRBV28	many	CASSLSSGTQETQYF	TGTGCCAGCAGTTTATCTAGCGGGACTCAAGAGACCCAGTACTTC
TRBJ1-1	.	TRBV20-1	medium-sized	CSASLGIGDTEAFF	TGCAGTGCCTCACTGGGCATCGGGGACACTGAAGCTTTCTTT
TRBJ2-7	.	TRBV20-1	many	CSAYRGEGSYEQYF	TGCAGTGCATACAGGGGGGAGGGCTCCTACGAGCAGTACTTC